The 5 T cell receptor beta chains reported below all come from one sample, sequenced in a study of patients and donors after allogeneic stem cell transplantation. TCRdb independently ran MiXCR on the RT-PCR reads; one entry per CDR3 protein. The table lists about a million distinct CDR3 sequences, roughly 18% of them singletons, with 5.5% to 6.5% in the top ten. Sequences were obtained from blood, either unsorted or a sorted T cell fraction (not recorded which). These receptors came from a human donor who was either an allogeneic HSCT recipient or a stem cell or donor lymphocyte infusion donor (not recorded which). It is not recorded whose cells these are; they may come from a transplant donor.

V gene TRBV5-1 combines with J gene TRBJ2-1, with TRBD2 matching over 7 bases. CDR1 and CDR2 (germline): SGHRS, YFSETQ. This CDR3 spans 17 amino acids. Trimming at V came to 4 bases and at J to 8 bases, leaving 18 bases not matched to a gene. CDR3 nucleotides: TGCGCCAGCAGCACCACTAGCGTAAGTGAAGGAGTCTATGAGCAGTTCTTC. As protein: CASSTTSVSEGVYEQFF.

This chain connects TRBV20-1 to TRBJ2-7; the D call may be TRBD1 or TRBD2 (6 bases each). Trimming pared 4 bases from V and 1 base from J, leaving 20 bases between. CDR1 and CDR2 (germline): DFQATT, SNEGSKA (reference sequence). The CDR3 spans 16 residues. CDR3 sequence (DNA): TGCAGTGCTATCCTTGGGGGGCCCAAAAAATCCTACGAGCAGTACTTC. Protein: CSAILGGPKKSYEQYF.

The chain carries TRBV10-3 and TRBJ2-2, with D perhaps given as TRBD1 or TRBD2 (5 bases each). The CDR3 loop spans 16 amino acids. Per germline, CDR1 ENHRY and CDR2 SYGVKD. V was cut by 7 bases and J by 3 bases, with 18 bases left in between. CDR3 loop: CAITGTQRSDTGELFF. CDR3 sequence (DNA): TGTGCCATCACCGGGACGCAACGTAGTGACACCGGGGAGCTGTTTTTT.

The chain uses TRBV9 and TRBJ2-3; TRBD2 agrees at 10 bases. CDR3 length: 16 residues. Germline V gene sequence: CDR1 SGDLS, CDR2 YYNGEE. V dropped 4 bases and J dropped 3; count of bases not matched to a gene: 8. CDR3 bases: TGTGCCAGCAGCCCTGAACTAGCGGGGTGGACAGATACGCAGTATTTT. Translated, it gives CASSPELAGWTDTQYF.

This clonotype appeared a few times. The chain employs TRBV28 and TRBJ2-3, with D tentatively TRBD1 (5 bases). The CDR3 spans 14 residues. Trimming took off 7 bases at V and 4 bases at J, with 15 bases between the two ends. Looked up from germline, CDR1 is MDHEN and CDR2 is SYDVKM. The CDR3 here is CASTPSGAADTQYF. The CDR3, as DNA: TGTGCCAGCACCCCTAGTGGGGCGGCAGATACGCAGTATTTT. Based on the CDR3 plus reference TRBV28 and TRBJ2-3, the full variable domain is DVKVTQSSRYLVKRTGEKVFLECVQDMDHENMFWYRQDPGLGLRLIYFSYDVKMKEKGDIPEGYSVSREKKERFSLILESASTNQTSMYLCASTPSGAADTQYFGPGTRLTVL.